The rows below give T cell receptor beta chains drawn from one sample of a study of blood T cell repertoires in COVID-19. Sequenced by immunoSEQ multiplex PCR; TCRdb stores in-frame clones only, minus some. This sample has approximately 59,000 clones, with about 81% found just once. The sample taken for sequencing was peripheral blood. All receptors come from an older man with acute or convalescent COVID-19. Both conserved end residues are part of each CDR3. A D gene is named only where the DNA matches it firmly. Clone size appears in some rows only: once, few, many, or a class for an expanded clone.

d_gene: .; abundance: .; j_gene: TRBJ2-3; v_gene: TRBV14; CDR3aa: CASSLDLGTDTQYF; CDR3nt: TGTGCCAGCAGCTTGGACTTGGGCACAGATACGCAGTATTTT
d_gene: .; abundance: .; j_gene: TRBJ2-1; v_gene: TRBV7-9; CDR3aa: CASSLDGLGEQFF; CDR3nt: TGTGCCAGCAGCTTAGACGGGTTGGGTGAGCAGTTCTTC
d_gene: TRBD1; abundance: once; j_gene: TRBJ2-2; v_gene: TRBV10-3; CDR3aa: CAIRSGTENTGELFF; CDR3nt: TGTGCCATCAGATCCGGGACAGAGAACACCGGGGAGCTGTTTTTT
d_gene: .; abundance: .; j_gene: TRBJ2-7; v_gene: TRBV6-6; CDR3aa: CASRKGVEQYF; CDR3nt: TGTGCCAGCAGGAAAGGGGTCGAGCAGTACTTC
d_gene: .; abundance: .; j_gene: TRBJ2-5; v_gene: TRBV7-8; CDR3aa: CASSSRGLVETQYF; CDR3nt: TGTGCCAGCAGCTCCAGGGGTTTAGTAGAGACCCAGTACTTC
d_gene: TRBD1; abundance: .; j_gene: TRBJ2-3; v_gene: TRBV15; CDR3aa: CATSTDDRGFADTQYF; CDR3nt: TGTGCCACCAGCACAGACGACAGGGGTTTTGCAGATACGCAGTATTTT
d_gene: .; abundance: .; j_gene: TRBJ2-7; v_gene: TRBV24-1; CDR3aa: CATSDPTSSYEQYF; CDR3nt: TGTGCCACCAGTGATCCGACTAGTTCCTACGAGCAGTACTTC
d_gene: .; abundance: .; j_gene: TRBJ2-3; v_gene: TRBV9; CDR3aa: CASSVSAGTDTQYF; CDR3nt: TGTGCCAGCAGCGTATCCGCAGGCACAGATACGCAGTATTTT
d_gene: TRBD2; abundance: few; j_gene: TRBJ2-3; v_gene: TRBV7-3; CDR3aa: CASSPGLAPSTDTQYF; CDR3nt: TGTGCCAGCAGCCCCGGACTAGCGCCTAGCACAGATACGCAGTATTTT
d_gene: .; abundance: .; j_gene: TRBJ2-1; v_gene: TRBV4-3; CDR3aa: CASSQDPSGLGAYNEQFF; CDR3nt: TGCGCCAGCAGCCAAGATCCAAGCGGGCTAGGTGCGTACAATGAGCAGTTCTTC
d_gene: .; abundance: .; j_gene: TRBJ1-1; v_gene: TRBV19; CDR3aa: CASSPLGSESTEAFF; CDR3nt: TGTGCCAGTAGCCCGCTTGGGAGCGAAAGCACTGAAGCTTTCTTT
d_gene: .; abundance: .; j_gene: TRBJ1-6; v_gene: TRBV19; CDR3aa: CASSSPGNSPLHF; CDR3nt: TGTGCCAGTAGTTCACCAGGGAATTCACCCCTCCACTTT
d_gene: TRBD2; abundance: few; j_gene: TRBJ2-7; v_gene: TRBV2; CDR3aa: CASRLTSGGTYEQYF; CDR3nt: TGTGCCAGCAGATTGACTAGCGGGGGGACCTACGAGCAGTACTTC
d_gene: .; abundance: .; j_gene: TRBJ1-2; v_gene: TRBV28; CDR3aa: CASSPGGSNYGYTF; CDR3nt: TGTGCCAGCAGTCCCGGCGGTTCTAACTATGGCTACACCTTC
d_gene: .; abundance: .; j_gene: TRBJ2-1; v_gene: TRBV5-6; CDR3aa: CASSPTGYNEQFF; CDR3nt: TGTGCCAGCAGCCCCACTGGCTACAATGAGCAGTTCTTC
d_gene: .; abundance: .; j_gene: TRBJ1-3; v_gene: TRBV15; CDR3aa: CATSRGWQGRNTIYF; CDR3nt: TGTGCCACCAGCAGAGGATGGCAGGGGAGAAACACCATATATTTT
d_gene: .; abundance: .; j_gene: TRBJ1-1; v_gene: TRBV5-1; CDR3aa: CASSSRVNTEAFF; CDR3nt: TGCGCCAGCAGCTCACGGGTGAACACTGAAGCTTTCTTT
d_gene: TRBD1; abundance: .; j_gene: TRBJ1-1; v_gene: TRBV28; CDR3aa: CASSFRDRANTEAFF; CDR3nt: TGTGCCAGCAGTTTCAGGGACAGGGCAAACACTGAAGCTTTCTTT
d_gene: .; abundance: few; j_gene: TRBJ1-6; v_gene: TRBV4-1; CDR3aa: CASSQGPYNSPLHF; CDR3nt: TGCGCCAGCAGCCAGGGGCCCTATAATTCACCCCTCCACTTT
d_gene: TRBD2; abundance: .; j_gene: TRBJ2-2; v_gene: TRBV11-3; CDR3aa: CASSWTSGSTGELFF; CDR3nt: TGTGCCAGCAGCTGGACTAGCGGAAGTACCGGGGAGCTGTTTTTT
d_gene: .; abundance: .; j_gene: TRBJ1-2; v_gene: TRBV7-8; CDR3aa: CASSSRESYTF; CDR3nt: TGTGCCAGCAGCTCGAGGGAGAGCTACACCTTC
d_gene: TRBD2; abundance: .; j_gene: TRBJ2-5; v_gene: TRBV7-2; CDR3aa: CASSLGGLAGGGETQYF; CDR3nt: TGTGCCAGCAGCTTAGGGGGACTAGCGGGAGGTGGAGAGACCCAGTACTTC
d_gene: TRBD2; abundance: .; j_gene: TRBJ2-7; v_gene: TRBV7-6; CDR3aa: CASSGGTSGSSYEQYF; CDR3nt: TGTGCCAGCAGCGGCGGGACTAGCGGAAGCTCCTACGAGCAGTACTTC
d_gene: .; abundance: .; j_gene: TRBJ2-3; v_gene: TRBV5-1; CDR3aa: CASSLAGSADTQYF; CDR3nt: TGCGCCAGCAGCTTGGCAGGGTCTGCAGATACGCAGTATTTT
d_gene: TRBD1; abundance: .; j_gene: TRBJ1-2; v_gene: TRBV28; CDR3aa: CASRLRQGVGGYTF; CDR3nt: TGTGCCAGCAGGTTACGACAGGGGGTCGGGGGCTACACCTTC
d_gene: TRBD1; abundance: few; j_gene: TRBJ1-2; v_gene: TRBV6-5; CDR3aa: CASRGTGRDGYTF; CDR3nt: TGTGCCAGCAGGGGGACAGGGAGGGATGGCTACACCTTC
d_gene: .; abundance: few; j_gene: TRBJ1-2; v_gene: TRBV9; CDR3aa: CAGPGQLRLYGYTF; CDR3nt: TGTGCCGGACCCGGACAGCTTAGACTCTATGGCTACACCTTC
d_gene: .; abundance: .; j_gene: TRBJ2-3; v_gene: TRBV7-2; CDR3aa: CASSRGTSHTDTQYF; CDR3nt: TGTGCCAGCAGTAGAGGGACTTCTCACACAGATACGCAGTATTTT
d_gene: TRBD1; abundance: .; j_gene: TRBJ1-1; v_gene: TRBV25-1; CDR3aa: CASSATGDTEAFF; CDR3nt: TGTGCCAGCAGTGCTACAGGGGACACTGAAGCTTTCTTT
d_gene: .; abundance: .; j_gene: TRBJ2-2; v_gene: TRBV19; CDR3aa: CASKTRSYTGELFF; CDR3nt: TGTGCCAGTAAAACTCGGAGTTACACCGGGGAGCTGTTTTTT
d_gene: .; abundance: .; j_gene: TRBJ1-2; v_gene: TRBV7-9; CDR3aa: CASSLVQLGGYGYTF; CDR3nt: TGTGCCAGCAGCTTGGTACAGTTGGGGGGCTATGGCTACACCTTC
d_gene: TRBD1; abundance: .; j_gene: TRBJ2-7; v_gene: TRBV2; CDR3aa: CASSGQGAYEQYF; CDR3nt: TGTGCCAGCAGCGGACAGGGGGCGTACGAGCAGTACTTC
d_gene: .; abundance: .; j_gene: TRBJ1-2; v_gene: TRBV7-9; CDR3aa: CASSLGGGDQGYTF; CDR3nt: TGTGCCAGCAGCTTAGGCGGAGGAGATCAGGGCTACACCTTC
d_gene: TRBD1; abundance: .; j_gene: TRBJ1-2; v_gene: TRBV4-3; CDR3aa: CASSPLPGQTYGYTF; CDR3nt: TGCGCCAGCAGCCCTCTCCCGGGACAGACTTATGGCTACACCTTC
d_gene: .; abundance: .; j_gene: TRBJ1-1; v_gene: TRBV19; CDR3aa: CASEMGGGGFTEAFF; CDR3nt: TGTGCCAGCGAAATGGGGGGAGGAGGGTTCACTGAAGCTTTCTTT
d_gene: .; abundance: .; j_gene: TRBJ2-5; v_gene: TRBV7-2; CDR3aa: CASSRHGQETQYF; CDR3nt: TGTGCCAGCAGCCGACACGGTCAAGAGACCCAGTACTTC
d_gene: .; abundance: .; j_gene: TRBJ1-4; v_gene: TRBV6-6; CDR3aa: CASSYGPGAGEKLFF; CDR3nt: TGTGCCAGCAGTTACGGACCAGGGGCTGGGGAAAAACTGTTTTTT
d_gene: TRBD2; abundance: .; j_gene: TRBJ2-7; v_gene: TRBV9; CDR3aa: CASSPHPGGASGRSEQYF; CDR3nt: TGTGCCAGCAGCCCCCACCCGGGGGGGGCTAGCGGGAGATCCGAGCAGTACTTC
d_gene: TRBD1; abundance: .; j_gene: TRBJ2-3; v_gene: TRBV6-5; CDR3aa: CASTWLGQGSDTQYF; CDR3nt: TGTGCCAGCACCTGGTTGGGACAGGGGAGTGATACGCAGTATTTT
d_gene: .; abundance: .; j_gene: TRBJ2-7; v_gene: TRBV5-1; CDR3aa: CASSLGGADGEQYF; CDR3nt: TGCGCCAGCAGCTTGGGTGGGGCTGACGGCGAGCAGTACTTC
d_gene: .; abundance: .; j_gene: TRBJ1-5; v_gene: TRBV6-5; CDR3aa: CASRRGEGNQPQHF; CDR3nt: TGTGCCAGCCGGCGGGGGGAGGGCAATCAGCCCCAGCATTTT
d_gene: .; abundance: .; j_gene: TRBJ2-3; v_gene: TRBV7-6; CDR3aa: CASSLDEGTDTQYF; CDR3nt: TGTGCCAGCAGCTTAGACGAGGGAACAGATACGCAGTATTTT